The present T cell receptor beta chain was sequenced within a study of T cells in Graves' hyperthyroidism and ophthalmopathy. This clonotype was picked up many times. The study excluded patients with uncontrolled infection, other autoimmune disease, pregnancy or lactation. The CDR3 is 12 residues long. V was pared by 7 bases and J by 1 base, with 10 bases between. The V gene's germline CDR1 is DFQATT and CDR2 SNEGSKA (reference sequence). TCR beta CDR3 region amplification was performed from RNA transcripts. The HTBI primer set was used in a first-round RT-PCR of the TCR CDR3. TCRdb re-analysed the multiplex PCR reads in MiXCR, keeping a single row per CDR3 protein. The table records under 70,000 distinct CDR3 sequences, around 53% of them present only once.

This chain connects TRBV20-1 to TRBJ1-1; perhaps TRBD1 as D (5 bases). This sequence originates from a woman aged 60-70 years with Graves' ophthalmopathy. Material: blood. DNA of the CDR3: TGCAGTGTGGGGGGGGGGAACACTGAAGCTTTCTTT. Residues: CSVGGGNTEAFF.